The clone carrying this T cell receptor beta chain has a count of ten or more. The target antigen is unknown. The CDR3 is 11 amino acids. The V gene lost 3 bases and the J gene lost 7 bases, with 3 bases spanning the gap. All patients were untreated before thyroid surgery. The entry originates in a study of metastatic and nonmetastatic thyroid tumors. Across the study: The authors compared repertoires across blood and tumor or nodule tissue from malignant and benign thyroid patients.

Regarding the study as a whole: When malignant thyroid tumors were compared with benign nodules, TCR beta diversity was reportedly significantly higher in the malignant tumors. This held in both blood and tumor samples.

The authors' processing: Using the CDR3 differences seen across clinicopathological groups, the authors built a distant-metastasis classifier for papillary thyroid cancer, which was meant to discriminate distant-metastatic patients. TCRdb redid the clone calls on the PCR reads using MiXCR. None of the V and J calls come from the authors' own analysis; TCRdb made them. The table has 25,000 to 30,000 clones, about 16% seen once. Sequencing was done on a sample of blood. The genes are TRBV12-3 or TRBV12-4 and TRBJ2-2; no definite D call. The clonotype originates from a male donor with papillary thyroid cancer or a benign thyroid nodule (not recorded which). Some clones in this sample may be carry-over from other donors' samples. The CDR3 DNA reads TGTGCCAGCAGTTTGTACGGGGAGCTGTTTTTT. This codes for CASSLYGELFF.